The present TCR beta chain was sequenced within a study of T-cell reconstitution after alpha-beta-depleted transplantation in children. Preparation of the TCRbeta library used unique molecular identifiers. TCRdb re-called the PCR reads through MiXCR, storing one row per CDR3 protein. In the table there are 45,000 to 60,000 distinct CDR3 sequences, around 53% of which are singletons. General study results and limits: Several hundred expanded graft clones reportedly gave rise to the alpha-beta T cells present about two months after transplant. T-cell numbers and diversity one year post-transplant derived largely from freshly generated T cells. It was surviving recipient T cells and thymic progenitors that gave some patients high TCRbeta diversity at day 60.

About this clonotype itself: Its antigen is unknown. Sequence at one end of the junction differs from germline and may be a read error.

This CDR3 spans 13 amino acids. The germline V gene has CDR1 ENHRY and CDR2 SYGVKD. The rearrangement uses TRBV10-3 and TRBJ2-5; D unresolved. This receptor was identified in a boy in the first two years of life with SCID, due to receive a stem cell transplant. The sample was peripheral blood, taken before TCRalphabeta/CD19-depleted stem cell transplant. CDR3 sequence: CATEGQNQEIQYF. The DNA for the CDR3 is TGTGCCACCGAAGGGCAGAACCAAGAGATCCAGTACTTC.